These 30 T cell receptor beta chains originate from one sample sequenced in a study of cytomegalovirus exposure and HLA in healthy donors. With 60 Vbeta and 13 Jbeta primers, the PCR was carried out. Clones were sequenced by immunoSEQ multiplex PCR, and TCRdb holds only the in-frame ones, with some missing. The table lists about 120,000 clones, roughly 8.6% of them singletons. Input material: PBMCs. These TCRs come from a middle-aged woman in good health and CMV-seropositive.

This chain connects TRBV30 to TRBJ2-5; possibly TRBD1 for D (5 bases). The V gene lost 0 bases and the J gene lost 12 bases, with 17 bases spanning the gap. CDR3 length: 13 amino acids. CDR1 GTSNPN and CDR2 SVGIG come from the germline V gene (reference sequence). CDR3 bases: TGTGCCTGGAGTGTAAGCAGGGAAGGGAAAAAGTACTTC. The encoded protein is CAWSVSREGKKYF.

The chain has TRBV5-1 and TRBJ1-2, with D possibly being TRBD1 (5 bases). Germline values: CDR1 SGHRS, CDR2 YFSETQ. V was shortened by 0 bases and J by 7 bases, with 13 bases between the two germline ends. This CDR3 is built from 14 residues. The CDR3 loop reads CASSLAGKGSGYTF. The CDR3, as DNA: TGCGCCAGCAGCTTGGCCGGAAAGGGGTCTGGCTACACCTTC.

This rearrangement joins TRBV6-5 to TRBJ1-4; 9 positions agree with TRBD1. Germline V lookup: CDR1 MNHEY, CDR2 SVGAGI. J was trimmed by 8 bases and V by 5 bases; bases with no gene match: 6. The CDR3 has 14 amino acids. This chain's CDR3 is CASSPGQGREKLFF. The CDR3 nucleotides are TGTGCCAGCAGTCCCGGACAGGGGCGGGAAAAACTGTTTTTT.

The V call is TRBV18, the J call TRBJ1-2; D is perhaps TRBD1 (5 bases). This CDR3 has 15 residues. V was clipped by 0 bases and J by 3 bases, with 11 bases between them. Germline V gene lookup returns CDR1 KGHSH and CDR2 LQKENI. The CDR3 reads CASSPPGTGDYGYTF. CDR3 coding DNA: TGTGCCAGCTCACCACCAGGGACTGGGGACTATGGCTACACCTTC.

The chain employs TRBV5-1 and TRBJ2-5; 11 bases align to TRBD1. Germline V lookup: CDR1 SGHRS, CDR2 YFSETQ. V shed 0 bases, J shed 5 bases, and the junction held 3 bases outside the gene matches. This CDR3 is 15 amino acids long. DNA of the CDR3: TGCGCCAGCAGCTTGGCCGGGACAGGGGGGGAGACCCAGTACTTC. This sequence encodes CASSLAGTGGETQYF. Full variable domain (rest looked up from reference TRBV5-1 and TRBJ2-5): KAGVTQTPRYLIKTRGQQVTLSCSPISGHRSVSWYQQTPGQGLQFLFEYFSETQRNKGNFPGRFSGRQFSNSRSEMNVSTLELGDSALYLCASSLAGTGGETQYFGPGTRLLVL.

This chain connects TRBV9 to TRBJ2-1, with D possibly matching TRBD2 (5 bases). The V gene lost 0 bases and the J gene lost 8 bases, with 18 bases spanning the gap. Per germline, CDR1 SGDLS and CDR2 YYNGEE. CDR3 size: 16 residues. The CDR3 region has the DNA TGTGCCAGCAGCGTAGGTCCTAGCCGGGCTGGGTATGAGCAGTTCTTC. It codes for CASSVGPSRAGYEQFF.

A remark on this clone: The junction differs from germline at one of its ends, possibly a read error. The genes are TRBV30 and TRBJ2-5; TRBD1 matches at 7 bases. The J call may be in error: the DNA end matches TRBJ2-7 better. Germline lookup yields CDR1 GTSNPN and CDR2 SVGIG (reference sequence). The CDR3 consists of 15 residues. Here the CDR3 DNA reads TGTGCCAGGAGTGTAGGGACAGCCACGGGCTACGAGCAGTACTTC. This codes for CARSVGTATGYEQYF.

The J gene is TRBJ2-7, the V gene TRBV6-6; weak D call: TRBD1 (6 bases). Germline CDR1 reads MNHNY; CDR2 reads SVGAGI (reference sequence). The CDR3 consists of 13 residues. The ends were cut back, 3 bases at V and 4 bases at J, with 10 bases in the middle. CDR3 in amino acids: CASSYGGIYEQYF. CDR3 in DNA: TGTGCCAGCAGTTATGGGGGCATTTACGAGCAGTACTTC.

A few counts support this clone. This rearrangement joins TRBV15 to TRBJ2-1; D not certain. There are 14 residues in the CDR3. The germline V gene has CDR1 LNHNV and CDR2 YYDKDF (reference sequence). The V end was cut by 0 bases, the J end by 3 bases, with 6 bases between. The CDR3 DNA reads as TGTGCCACCAGCAGAGATCTAAACTACAATGAGCAGTTCTTC. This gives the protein CATSRDLNYNEQFF.

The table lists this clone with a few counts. CDR3 amino acids: CASDIRRDRRDNEQFF. CDR3 bases: TGTGCCAGCGACATCCGGAGGGACAGAAGAGACAATGAGCAGTTCTTC. V usage is TRBV5-6 and J usage is TRBJ2-1; possible D gene TRBD1, 7 bases. The CDR3 is made up of 16 amino acids. The V end lost 7 bases, the J end lost 5 bases, and 22 bases lay between the germline ends. Germline CDR1 is SGHDT and CDR2 is YYEEEE. Together with reference TRBV5-6 and TRBJ2-1, the CDR3 gives the full variable domain: DAGVTQSPTHLIKTRGQQVTLRCSPKSGHDTVSWYQQALGQGPQFIFQYYEEEERQRGNFPDRFSGHQFPNYSSELNVNALLLGDSALYLCASDIRRDRRDNEQFFGPGTRLTVL.

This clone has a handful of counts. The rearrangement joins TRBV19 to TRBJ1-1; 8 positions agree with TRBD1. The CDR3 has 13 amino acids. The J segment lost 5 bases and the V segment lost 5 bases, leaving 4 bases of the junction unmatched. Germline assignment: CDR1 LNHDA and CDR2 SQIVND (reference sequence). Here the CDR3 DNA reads TGTGCCAGTAGTCGCAGGGGGCTAACTGAAGCTTTCTTT. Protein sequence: CASSRRGLTEAFF.

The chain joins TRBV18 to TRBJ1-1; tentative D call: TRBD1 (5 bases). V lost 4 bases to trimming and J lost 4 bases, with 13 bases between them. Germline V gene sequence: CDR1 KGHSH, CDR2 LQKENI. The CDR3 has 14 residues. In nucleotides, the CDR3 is TGTGCCAGCTCACGGTCCCAGGGCGGCACTGAAGCTTTCTTT. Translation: CASSRSQGGTEAFF.

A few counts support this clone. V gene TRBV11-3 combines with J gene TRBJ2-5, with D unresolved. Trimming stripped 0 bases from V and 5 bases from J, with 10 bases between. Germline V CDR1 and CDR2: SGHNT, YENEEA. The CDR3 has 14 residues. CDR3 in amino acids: CASSLEAGTETQYF. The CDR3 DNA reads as TGTGCCAGCAGCTTAGAGGCAGGCACGGAGACCCAGTACTTC.

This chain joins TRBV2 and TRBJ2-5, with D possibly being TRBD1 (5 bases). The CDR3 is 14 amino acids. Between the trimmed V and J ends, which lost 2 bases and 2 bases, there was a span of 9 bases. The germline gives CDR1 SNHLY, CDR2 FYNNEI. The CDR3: CASSEIKGQETQYF. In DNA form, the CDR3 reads TGTGCCAGCAGTGAAATAAAGGGGCAAGAGACCCAGTACTTC. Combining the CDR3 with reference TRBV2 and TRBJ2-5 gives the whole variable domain EPEVTQTPSHQVTQMGQEVILRCVPISNHLYFYWYRQILGQKVEFLVSFYNNEISEKSEIFDDQFSVERPDGSNFTLKIRSTKLEDSAMYFCASSEIKGQETQYFGPGTRLLVL.

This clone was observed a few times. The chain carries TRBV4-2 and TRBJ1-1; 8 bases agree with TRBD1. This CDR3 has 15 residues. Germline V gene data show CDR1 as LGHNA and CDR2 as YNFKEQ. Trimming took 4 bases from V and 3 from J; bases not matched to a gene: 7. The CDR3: CASSPVRGLDTEAFF. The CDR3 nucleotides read TGTGCCAGCAGCCCCGTCAGGGGGCTAGACACTGAAGCTTTCTTT.

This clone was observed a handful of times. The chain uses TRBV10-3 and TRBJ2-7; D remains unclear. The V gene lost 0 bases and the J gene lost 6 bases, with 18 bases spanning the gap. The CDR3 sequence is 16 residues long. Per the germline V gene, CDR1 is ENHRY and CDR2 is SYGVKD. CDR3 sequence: CAISESAGSGSGEQYF. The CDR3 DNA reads TGTGCCATCAGTGAGTCTGCAGGTTCTGGGTCTGGCGAGCAGTACTTC.

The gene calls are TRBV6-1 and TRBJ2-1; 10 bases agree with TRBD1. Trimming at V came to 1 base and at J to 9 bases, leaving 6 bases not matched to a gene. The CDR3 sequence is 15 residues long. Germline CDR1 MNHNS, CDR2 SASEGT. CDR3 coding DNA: TGTGCCAGCAGTGAAGGTCCGGGACAGGGGTTTGAGCAGTTCTTC. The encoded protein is CASSEGPGQGFEQFF.

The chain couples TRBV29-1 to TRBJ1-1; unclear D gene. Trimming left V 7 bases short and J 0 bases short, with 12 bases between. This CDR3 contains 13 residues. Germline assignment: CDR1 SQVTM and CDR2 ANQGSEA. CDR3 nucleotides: TGCAGCGCCGCAGGCCCTCTGAACACTGAAGCTTTCTTT. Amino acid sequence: CSAAGPLNTEAFF. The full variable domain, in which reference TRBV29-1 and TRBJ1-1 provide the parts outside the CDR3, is SAVISQKPSRDICQRGTSLTIQCQVDSQVTMMFWYRQQPGQSLTLIATANQGSEATYESGFVIDKFPISRPNLTFSTLTVSNMSPEDSSIYLCSAAGPLNTEAFFGQGTRLTVV.

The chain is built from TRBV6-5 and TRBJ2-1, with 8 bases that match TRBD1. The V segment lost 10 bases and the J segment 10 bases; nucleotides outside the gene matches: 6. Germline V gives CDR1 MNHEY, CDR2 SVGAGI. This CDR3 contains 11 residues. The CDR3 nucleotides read TGTGCCACCAGCAGGGGGCTCGAGCAGTTCTTC. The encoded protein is CATSRGLEQFF.

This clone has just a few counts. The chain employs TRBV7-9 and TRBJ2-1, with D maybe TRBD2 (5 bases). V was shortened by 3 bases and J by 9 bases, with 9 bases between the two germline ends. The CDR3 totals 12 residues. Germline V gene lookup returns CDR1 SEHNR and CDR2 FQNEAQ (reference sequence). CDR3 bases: TGTGCCAGCAGCTTTATTGGGAGTGAGCAGTTCTTC. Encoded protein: CASSFIGSEQFF. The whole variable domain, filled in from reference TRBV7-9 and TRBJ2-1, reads DTGVSQNPRHKITKRGQNVTFRCDPISEHNRLYWYRQTLGQGPEFLTYFQNEAQLEKSRLLSDRFSAERPKGSFSTLEIQRTEQGDSAMYLCASSFIGSEQFFGPGTRLTVL.

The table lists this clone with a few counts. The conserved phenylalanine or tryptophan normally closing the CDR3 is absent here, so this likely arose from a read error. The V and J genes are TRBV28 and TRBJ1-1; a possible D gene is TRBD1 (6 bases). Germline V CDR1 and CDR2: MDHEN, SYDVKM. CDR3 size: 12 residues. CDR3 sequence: CVSGGGGTEAFL. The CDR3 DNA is TGTGTGTCGGGGGGCGGGGGTACTGAAGCTTTCCTT.

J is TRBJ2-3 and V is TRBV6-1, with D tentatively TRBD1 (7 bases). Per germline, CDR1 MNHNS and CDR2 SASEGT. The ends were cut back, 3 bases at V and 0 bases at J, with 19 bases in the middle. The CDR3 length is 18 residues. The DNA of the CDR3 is TGTGCCAGCAGTGAGAGGCGGGGACAGTCCTGGAGCACAGATACGCAGTATTTT. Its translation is CASSERRGQSWSTDTQYF.

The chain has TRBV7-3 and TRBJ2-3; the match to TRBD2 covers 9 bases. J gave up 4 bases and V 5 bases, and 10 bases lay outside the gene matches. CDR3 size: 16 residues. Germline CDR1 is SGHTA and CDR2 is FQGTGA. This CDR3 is CASSQAPAGGPDTQYF. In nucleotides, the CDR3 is TGTGCCAGCAGCCAAGCCCCAGCGGGGGGCCCAGATACGCAGTATTTT.

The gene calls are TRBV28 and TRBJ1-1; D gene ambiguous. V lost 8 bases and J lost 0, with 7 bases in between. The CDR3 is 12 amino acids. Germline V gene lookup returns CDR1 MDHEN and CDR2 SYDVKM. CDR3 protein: CASEALNTEAFF. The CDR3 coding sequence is TGTGCCAGCGAGGCCTTGAACACTGAAGCTTTCTTT.

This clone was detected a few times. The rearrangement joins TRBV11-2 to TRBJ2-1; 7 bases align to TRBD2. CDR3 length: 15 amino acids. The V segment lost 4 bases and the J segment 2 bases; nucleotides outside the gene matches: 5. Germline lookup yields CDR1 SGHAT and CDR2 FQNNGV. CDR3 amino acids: CASSWVSGAYNEQFF. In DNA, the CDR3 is TGTGCCAGCAGCTGGGTAAGCGGGGCCTACAATGAGCAGTTCTTC.

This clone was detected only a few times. The CDR3 region is CASSLVHRGHEQYF. The CDR3 DNA is TGTGCCAGCAGCTTAGTGCACAGGGGCCACGAGCAGTACTTC. The rearrangement links TRBV7-6 to TRBJ2-7; TRBD1 matches 7 bases. Germline CDR1 is SGHVS and CDR2 is FNYEAQ. This CDR3 is 14 amino acids long. V was clipped by 1 base and J by 5 bases; unmatched bases: 5.

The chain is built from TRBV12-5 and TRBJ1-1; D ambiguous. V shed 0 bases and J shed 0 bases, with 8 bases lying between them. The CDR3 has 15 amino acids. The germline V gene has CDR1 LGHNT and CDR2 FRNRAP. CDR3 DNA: TGTGCTAGTGGTTTGGTCAGGCTGGTGAACACTGAAGCTTTCTTT. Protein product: CASGLVRLVNTEAFF.

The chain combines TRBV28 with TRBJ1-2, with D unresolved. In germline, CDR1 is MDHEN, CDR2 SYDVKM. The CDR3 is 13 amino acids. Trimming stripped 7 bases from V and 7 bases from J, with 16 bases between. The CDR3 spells CASTAGEVVGYTF. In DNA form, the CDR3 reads TGTGCCAGCACCGCCGGGGAAGTAGTTGGCTACACCTTC.

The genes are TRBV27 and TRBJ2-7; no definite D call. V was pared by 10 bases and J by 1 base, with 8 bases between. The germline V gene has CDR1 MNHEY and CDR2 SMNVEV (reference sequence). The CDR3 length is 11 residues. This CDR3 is CAIGRSYEQYF. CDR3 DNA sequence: TGTGCCATCGGTCGATCCTACGAGCAGTACTTC.

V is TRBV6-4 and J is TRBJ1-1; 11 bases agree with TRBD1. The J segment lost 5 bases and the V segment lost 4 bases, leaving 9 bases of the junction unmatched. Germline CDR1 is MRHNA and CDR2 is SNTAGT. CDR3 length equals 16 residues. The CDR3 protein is CASSAQPGTGGTEAFF. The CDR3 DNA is TGTGCCAGCAGTGCACAACCTGGGACAGGGGGAACTGAAGCTTTCTTT.